This TCR beta chain is drawn from a study of blood T cells in healthy people across ages. Across the whole study: Template switching retrieved approximately one barcoded beta molecule for each two T cells.

Broader study findings: Per-million-T-cell TCR beta diversity fell roughly linearly with age. Strong correlation linked observed beta diversity and percent naive T cells.

With respect to this clonotype: Its specificity is unknown.

The trim removed 7 bases at V and 4 bases at J, leaving 7 bases unmatched. Germline V gene data show CDR1 as MNHNY and CDR2 as SVGAGI (reference sequence). The CDR3 extends over 14 amino acids. Alongside a J-beta primer mix, a sample-barcoded 5' primer served in a second PCR lasting about 7 to 11 cycles. TCRdb processed the 5' RACE reads anew with MiXCR; each CDR3 protein has one entry. The sample contains about 650,000 distinct CDR3 sequences, approximately 30% of which appear only once. The chain uses TRBV6-6 and TRBJ2-4, with TRBD1 matching 7 bases. This sequence was found in an elderly woman in good health. Sequencing was carried out using blood. The CDR3 spells CASTIRQGKNIQYF. CDR3 coding DNA: TGTGCCAGCACCATTAGACAGGGTAAAAACATTCAGTACTTC.